These 2 T cell receptor beta chains were sequenced from one sample in a study of neurological immune-mediated disorders. TCRdb called the 5' RACE reads again in MiXCR, with one record for every CDR3 protein. The repertoire has tens of thousands of distinct CDR3 sequences, less than 15% of them found once; the top ten carry under 7%. Sequenced material: PBMCs. The origin of the receptors is a woman in her forties or fifties in good health.

The chain employs TRBV7-6 and TRBJ2-1, with 11 bases fitting TRBD2. Germline-derived CDR1 and CDR2 are SGHVS and FNYEAQ. J was trimmed by 2 bases and V by 5 bases; bases with no gene match: 8. The CDR3 extends over 17 amino acids. CDR3 bases: TGTGCCAGCAGCCGACGTAGCGGGGGGGAGCCCTACAATGAGCAGTTCTTC. Residues: CASSRRSGGEPYNEQFF.

This clonotype was recorded many times. This chain links TRBV5-1 with TRBJ2-3, with 10 bases fitting TRBD1. This CDR3 is built from 18 residues. Germline V gene data show CDR1 as SGHRS and CDR2 as YFSETQ. Trimming cost V 4 bases and J 3 bases; bases outside gene matches: 14. The CDR3 region is CASSLYSPRDRGTDTQYF. CDR3 DNA sequence: TGCGCCAGCAGCCTATACAGCCCCCGGGACAGGGGTACAGATACGCAGTATTTT.